This TCR beta chain originates from a study of cytomegalovirus exposure and HLA in healthy donors. The PCR employed 60 Vbeta primers together with 13 Jbeta primers. The protocol was immunoSEQ multiplex PCR, while the TCRdb copy is restricted to in-frame clones and leaves out a portion. The sample lists approximately 150,000 clones, approximately 77% occurring once. Germline V gene sequence: CDR1 MNHEY, CDR2 SVGAGI. The length of the CDR3 is 13 residues. Trimming took off 4 bases at V and 3 bases at J, with 7 bases between the two ends. The sequence was obtained from a man younger than 45 in good health and CMV-seropositive. Sequenced: PBMCs. J is TRBJ1-5 and V is TRBV6-5; no clear D. The CDR3 reads CASSFADNQPQHF. CDR3 nucleotide sequence: TGTGCCAGCAGTTTCGCGGACAATCAGCCCCAGCATTTT.